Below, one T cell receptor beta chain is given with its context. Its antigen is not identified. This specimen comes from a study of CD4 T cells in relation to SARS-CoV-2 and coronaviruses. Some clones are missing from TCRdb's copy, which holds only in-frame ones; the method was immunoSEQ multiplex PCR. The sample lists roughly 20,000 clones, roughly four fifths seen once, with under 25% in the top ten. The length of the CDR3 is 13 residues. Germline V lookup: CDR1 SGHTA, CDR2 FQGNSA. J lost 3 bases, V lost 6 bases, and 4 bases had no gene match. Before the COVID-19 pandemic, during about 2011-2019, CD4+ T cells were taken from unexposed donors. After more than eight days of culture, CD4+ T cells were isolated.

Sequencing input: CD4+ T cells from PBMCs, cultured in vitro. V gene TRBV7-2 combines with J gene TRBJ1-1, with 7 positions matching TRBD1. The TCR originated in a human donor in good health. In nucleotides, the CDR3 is TGTGCCAGCAGTCTAACAGGGGACACTGAAGCTTTCTTT. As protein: CASSLTGDTEAFF.